This T cell receptor (beta chain) comes out of a study of T cell repertoires in cytomegalovirus infection (dated by TCRdb to the late 2010s). Turning to the overall study: Donor HLA type was relevant to the analysis, because carriage of CMV infection together with the matching HLA type was indicated by public TCR beta signatures. What the research found in general, with its limitations: Carriers of CMV infection plus the relevant HLA type were discriminated by the cumulative frequency of public TCR beta family members in the study cohort and in an independent roughly 340-donor cohort. The ex vivo response was dominated by HLA-C-restricted CMV-specific TCR beta clonotypes, and the single most frequent clonotype in two of eight donors was supplied by these HLA-C-restricted clonotypes.

The sequencer listed for this sample is Illumina HiSeq 1500. TCRdb passed the public sequencing reads through fastp at Q25 and MiXCR, retaining productive beta sequences. Entries are consolidated by CDR3 protein sequence, retaining the most common genes and DNA. For this sample the table gives approximately 110,000 distinct CDR3 sequences, of which about 9.4% were detected only once. Jointly, the top ten make up 25% to 40% of the sample. This clonotype was seen ten or more times. Its antigen is not yet known. No base quality values were provided; no much bigger clone lies one nucleotide off. CDR1 MNHEY and CDR2 SVGAGI were looked up in the germline V gene. The V end loses 5 bases and the J end loses 0 bases, and a stretch of 14 bases separates them. Including the terminal cysteine and phenylalanine, the CDR3 comprises 16 residues. Only the CDR3 DNA is retained, 48 bases long and in frame from the first base.

This sequence was found in a human donor in good health (CMV status not recorded). Some clones in this sample may be carry-over from other donors' samples. Sequencing used PBMCs, sequenced either directly or after in vitro stimulation (not recorded which). The chain is made from TRBV6-5 and TRBJ1-5; the D region possibly corresponds to TRBD1 (5 bases align). The CDR3 loop reads CASSLKGVNSNQPQHF. The nucleotides are TGTGCCAGCAGTCTCAAAGGGGTGAATAGCAATCAGCCCCAGCATTTT.